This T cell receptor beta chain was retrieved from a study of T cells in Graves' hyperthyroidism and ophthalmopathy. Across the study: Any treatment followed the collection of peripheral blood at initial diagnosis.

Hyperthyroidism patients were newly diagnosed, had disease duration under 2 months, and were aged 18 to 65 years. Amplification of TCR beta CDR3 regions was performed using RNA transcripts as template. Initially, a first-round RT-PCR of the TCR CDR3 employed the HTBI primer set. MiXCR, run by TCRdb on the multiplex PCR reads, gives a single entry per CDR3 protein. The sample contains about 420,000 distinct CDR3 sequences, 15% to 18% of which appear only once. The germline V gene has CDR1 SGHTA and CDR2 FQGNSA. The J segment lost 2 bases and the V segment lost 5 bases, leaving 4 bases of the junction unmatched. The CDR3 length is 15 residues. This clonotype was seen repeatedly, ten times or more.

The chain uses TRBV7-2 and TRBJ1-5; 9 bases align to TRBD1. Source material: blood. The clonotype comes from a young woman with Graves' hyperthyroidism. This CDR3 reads CASSGRTGGNQPQHF. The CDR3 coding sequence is TGTGCCAGCAGCGGACGGACAGGGGGCAATCAGCCCCAGCATTTT.